This T cell receptor beta chain came from a study of blood T cells in healthy people across ages. Study observations and caveats: Long-lived donors carried more naive CD4+ cells and greater diversity than aged donors. Per-million-T-cell TCR beta diversity fell roughly linearly with age.

About this clonotype: Its specificity is unknown.

A second roughly 6 to 12 cycle PCR used barcoded and J-beta primers. Researchers report that each sample yielded at least 2.5 million CDR3-containing paired-end reads. A single record per CDR3 protein comes from TCRdb applying MiXCR to the 5' RACE reads. The table lists fewer than 1 million distinct CDR3 sequences, around 45% of them singletons. This CDR3 has 16 amino acids. The V end was cut by 2 bases, the J end by 2 bases, with 15 bases between. From germline, CDR1 is SGHRS and CDR2 YFSETQ. Each individual donor underwent a draw of approximately 9.8 milliliters of peripheral blood. The gene calls are TRBV5-1 and TRBJ2-3, with D perhaps TRBD2 (7 bases). The material sequenced was blood. The sequence came from a man in his sixties in good health. This chain's CDR3 is CASSFGRGGATDTQYF. Written as DNA, the CDR3 is TGCGCCAGCAGCTTTGGTCGTGGGGGGGCCACAGATACGCAGTATTTT.